This TCR beta chain originates from a study of CD8+CD57+ T cells in acquired aplastic anemia. On this clonotype itself: Its antigen is still unknown.

Individuals selected for sequencing had exhibited CD8+CD57+ cell expansion on flow cytometry. Trimming removed 5 bases from V and 5 bases from J, with 14 bases in between. The germline V gene encodes CDR1 MNHEY and CDR2 SVGEGT. This CDR3 region has 14 residues. TCR beta VDJ and CDR3 were profiled, and genomic DNA was the template. A single record per CDR3 protein comes from TCRdb applying MiXCR to the reads. The data hold some 180,000 distinct CDR3 sequences, with almost 50% observed a single time. Study observations and caveats: Patients and controls were found to share twenty-nine CD8+ CDR3 sequences.

The receptor was derived from a human donor with aplastic anemia. The rearrangement links TRBV6-2 or TRBV6-3 to TRBJ2-3; TRBD1 might be the D (6 bases). The sequencing sample was made of sorted CD4+, CD8+, or CD8+CD57+ T cells (not recorded which) from PBMCs. CDR3 sequence: CASSRSTGQDTQYF. As DNA, the CDR3 is TGTGCCAGCAGTCGCAGCACAGGGCAAGATACGCAGTATTTT.